This T cell receptor beta chain came from a study of early T cells in non-severe SARS-CoV-2 infection. Study summary: Chains from this unsorted whole-blood bulk RNA could not be paired.

V lost 4 bases, J lost 7 bases, and 12 bases lay in between. CDR1 is MNHEY, CDR2 SVGEGT, per germline. The CDR3 sequence is 13 residues long. This clonotype was detected a few times. No antigen is known for it. Study-wide findings and caveats: Comparison of clonotypes with VDJdb favored anti-spike CD8 responses while missing private and CD4 specificities.

cDNA molecules, individually, were tagged with unique molecular identifiers. TCRdb reprocessed the 5' RACE reads via MiXCR and lists one record per CDR3 protein. The sample yields about 83,000 distinct CDR3 sequences, around 13% seen once. The chain combines TRBV6-2 or TRBV6-3 with TRBJ2-3; perhaps TRBD2 as D (5 bases). The TCR was taken from an adult who was a healthcare worker with PCR-confirmed SARS-CoV-2 infection or an uninfected control (not recorded which). Sequencing was carried out using whole blood. The CDR3 is CASSSGLANTQYF. CDR3 in DNA: TGTGCCAGCAGTTCGGGTCTAGCTAATACGCAGTATTTT.